This TCR beta chain derives from a study of blood T cell repertoires in COVID-19. Sequencing was performed with immunoSEQ multiplex PCR; in TCRdb, only in-frame clones are kept and a portion is missing. The sample records about 200,000 clones, around four fifths being singletons. Germline CDR1 is SGHAT and CDR2 is FQNNGV. This CDR3 is built from 14 residues. With V trimmed by 4 bases and J by 5 bases, 6 bases remained unmatched. The material sequenced was peripheral blood. V and J are TRBV11-2 and TRBJ1-1; 8 bases map to TRBD1. The clonotype was recovered from a human donor in a cohort sampled during active COVID-19. The CDR3 region has the DNA TGTGCCAGCAGCTATACAGGGGGTGGTACTGAAGCTTTCTTT. It specifies CASSYTGGGTEAFF. The full variable domain, its missing parts supplied by reference TRBV11-2 and TRBJ1-1, is EAGVAQSPRYKIIEKRQSVAFWCNPISGHATLYWYQQILGQGPKLLIQFQNNGVVDDSQLPKDRFSAERLKGVDSTLKIQPAKLEDSAVYLCASSYTGGGTEAFFGQGTRLTVV.